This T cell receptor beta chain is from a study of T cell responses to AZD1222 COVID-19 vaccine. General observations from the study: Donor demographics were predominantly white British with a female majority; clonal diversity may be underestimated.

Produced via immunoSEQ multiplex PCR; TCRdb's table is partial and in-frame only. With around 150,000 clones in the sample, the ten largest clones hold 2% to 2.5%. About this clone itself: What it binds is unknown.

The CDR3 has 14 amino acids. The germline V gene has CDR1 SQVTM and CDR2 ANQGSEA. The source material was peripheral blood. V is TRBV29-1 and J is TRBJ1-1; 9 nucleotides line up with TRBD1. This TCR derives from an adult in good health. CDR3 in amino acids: CSAGTGPMNTEAFF. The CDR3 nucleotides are TGCAGTGCAGGGACAGGGCCCATGAACACTGAAGCTTTCTTT.